The following is a T cell receptor (beta chain) sequence with its context. What it recognizes is unknown. Other DNA variants within this sample encode the same CDR3. These data are taken from a study of cytomegalovirus exposure and HLA in healthy donors. Overall study: Of all 380 or so donors who were genotyped, about 84% belonged to the Caucasian-associated ancestry cluster.

Both 60 Vbeta primers and 13 Jbeta primers went into the PCR. This table comes from immunoSEQ multiplex PCR, and its TCRdb copy is limited to in-frame clones, with some not included. In the table there are over 150,000 clones, around four fifths of which are singletons. Unmatched junction bases numbered 10, after V lost 6 bases and J lost 11 bases. The CDR3 has 14 residues. Germline V gene sequence: CDR1 MGHRA, CDR2 YSYEKL. Findings and limits, study-wide: Listed as cytomegalovirus-associated were 170 or so TCR beta chains.

This TCR derives from a boy aged 2 to 9 in good health and CMV-seronegative. V gene TRBV4-1 combines with J gene TRBJ1-6; 7 bases agree with TRBD1. Material for sequencing was PBMCs. CDR3 sequence (DNA): TGCGCCAGCAGACTGAGGGACAGCAGTACACCCCTCCACTTT. Its translation: CASRLRDSSTPLHF.